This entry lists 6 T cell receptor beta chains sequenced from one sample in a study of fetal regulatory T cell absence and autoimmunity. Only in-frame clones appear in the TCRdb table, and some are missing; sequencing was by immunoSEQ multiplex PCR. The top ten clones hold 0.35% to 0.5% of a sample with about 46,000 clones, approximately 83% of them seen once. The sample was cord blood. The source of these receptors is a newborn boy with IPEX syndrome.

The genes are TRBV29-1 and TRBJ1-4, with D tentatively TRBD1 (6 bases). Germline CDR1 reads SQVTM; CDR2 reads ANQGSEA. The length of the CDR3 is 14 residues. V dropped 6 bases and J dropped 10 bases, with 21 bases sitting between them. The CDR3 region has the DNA TGCAGCGTGGGCGGACAGATGAGGGAGGGAAAACTGTTTTTT. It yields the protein CSVGGQMREGKLFF.

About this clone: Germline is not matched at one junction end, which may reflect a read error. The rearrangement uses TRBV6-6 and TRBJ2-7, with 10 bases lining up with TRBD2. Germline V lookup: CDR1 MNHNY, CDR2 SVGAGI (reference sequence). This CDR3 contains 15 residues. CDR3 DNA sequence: TGTGCCAGCTCGCTAGCGGGAGCCCGCTCCCACGAGCAGTACTTC. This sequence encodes CASSLAGARSHEQYF.

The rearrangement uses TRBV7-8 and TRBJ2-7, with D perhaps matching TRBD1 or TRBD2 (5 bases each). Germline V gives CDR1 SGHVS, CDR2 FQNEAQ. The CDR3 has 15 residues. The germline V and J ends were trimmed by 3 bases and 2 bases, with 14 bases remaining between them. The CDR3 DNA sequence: TGTGCCAGCAGCTTTGATGTTGGGGACGCCTACGAGCAGTACTTC. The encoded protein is CASSFDVGDAYEQYF.

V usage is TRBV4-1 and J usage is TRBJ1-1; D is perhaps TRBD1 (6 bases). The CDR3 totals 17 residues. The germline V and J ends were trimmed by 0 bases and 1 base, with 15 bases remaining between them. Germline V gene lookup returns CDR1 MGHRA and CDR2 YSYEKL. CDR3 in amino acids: CASSQDSPTGTNTEAFF. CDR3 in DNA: TGCGCCAGCAGCCAAGATTCCCCCACAGGGACGAACACTGAAGCTTTCTTT.

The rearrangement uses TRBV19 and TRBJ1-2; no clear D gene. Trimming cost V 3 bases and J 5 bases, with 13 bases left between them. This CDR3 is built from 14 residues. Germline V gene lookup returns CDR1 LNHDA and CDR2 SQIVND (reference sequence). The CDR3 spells CASSISTTAYGYTF. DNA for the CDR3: TGTGCCAGTAGTATTAGTACAACCGCTTATGGCTACACCTTC. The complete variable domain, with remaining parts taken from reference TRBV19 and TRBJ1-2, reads DGGITQSPKYLFRKEGQNVTLSCEQNLNHDAMYWYRQDPGQGLRLIYYSQIVNDFQKGDIAEGYSVSREKKESFPLTVTSAQKNPTAFYLCASSISTTAYGYTFGSGTRLTVV.

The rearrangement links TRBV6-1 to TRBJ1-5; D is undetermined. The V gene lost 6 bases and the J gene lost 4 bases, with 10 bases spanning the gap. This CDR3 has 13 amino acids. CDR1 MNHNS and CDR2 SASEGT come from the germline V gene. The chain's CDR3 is CASSLGKNQPQHF. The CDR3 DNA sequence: TGTGCCAGCAGCCTCGGGAAGAATCAGCCCCAGCATTTT.